This T cell receptor (beta chain) appears in the sequencing data of a study of blood T cell repertoires in COVID-19. Recovered participants had two consecutive negative NP/OP PCR tests, healthcare professional clearance, or symptom resolution. This clone was counted only a few times. This specimen includes other DNA sequences encoding the same CDR3. Here immunoSEQ multiplex PCR was the method, and the copy in TCRdb shows in-frame clones only, minus some. Of around 260,000 clones listed, 80% to 95% are singletons. The CDR3 is 14 residues long. V shed 8 bases, J shed 2 bases, and the junction held 3 bases outside the gene matches. Germline lookup yields CDR1 LNHDA and CDR2 SQIVND (reference sequence).

The TCR sequence derives from a woman aged 25 to 39 who had recovered from COVID-19. J is TRBJ1-5 and V is TRBV19, with TRBD1 matching over 10 bases. Sequenced: PBMCs or T cells enriched from blood (not recorded which). The CDR3 nucleotides are TGTGCCAGTTCCGGGACAGGGGGCAATCAGCCCCAGCATTTT. Its translation: CASSGTGGNQPQHF. The full variable domain, completed using reference TRBV19 and TRBJ1-5, is DGGITQSPKYLFRKEGQNVTLSCEQNLNHDAMYWYRQDPGQGLRLIYYSQIVNDFQKGDIAEGYSVSREKKESFPLTVTSAQKNPTAFYLCASSGTGGNQPQHFGDGTRLSIL.